This note documents a single T cell receptor (beta chain) sequence. In the source study's methods: The authors estimated nucleated cell counts from reference gene primer amplification. The method was immunoSEQ multiplex PCR; TCRdb's version includes in-frame clones alone and lacks a portion of them. D and trimming were read from the DNA, whereas the V and J calls and clone size are those reported in that table. The sample yields 270,000 or so clones, about 85% seen once. This sample stems from a study of blood T cell repertoires in COVID-19. CDR3 length equals 18 residues. The ends were cut back, 7 bases at V and 0 bases at J, with 22 bases in the middle.

The J gene is TRBJ1-3, the V gene TRBV23-1; D remains unclear. TRBV23-1 is recorded as an ORF, its role being uncertain. The source of this sequence is a woman in her 50s who had been exposed to COVID-19. The sample consisted of PBMCs or T cells enriched from blood (not recorded which). The CDR3 sequence is CASTLDWEIPGSGNTIYF. Written as DNA, the CDR3 is TGCGCCAGCACCTTGGACTGGGAAATTCCCGGCTCTGGAAACACCATATATTTT.